This entry concerns a single T cell receptor (beta chain). Its antigen is currently unknown. These data originate in a study of T-cell reconstitution after alpha-beta-depleted transplantation in children. Study-level points and caveats: Surviving recipient cells, namely T cells and thymic progenitors, were the source of high day-60 TCRbeta diversity in some patients. One year post-transplant, T-cell counts and diversity were largely derived from T cells produced anew. Approximately two months post-transplant, alpha-beta T cells reportedly originated from several hundred expanded graft clones.

Using unique molecular identifiers, the investigators prepared the TCRbeta library. TCRdb re-derived calls from the PCR reads in MiXCR, one entry per CDR3 protein. The repertoire includes 350,000 to 500,000 distinct CDR3 sequences, approximately 41% of them detected once, and approximately 30% sits in the top ten. Trimming shortened V by 4 bases and J by 1 base, and 9 bases separated the two germline ends. Germline CDR1 and CDR2: MNHEY and SVGAGI. This CDR3 comprises 14 residues. This chain links TRBV6-5 with TRBJ2-3, with a possible D match to TRBD2 (6 bases). The TCR originated in a girl aged 2 to 10 with aplastic anemia, due to receive a stem cell transplant. Material: PBMCs, obtained before TCRalphabeta/CD19-depleted stem cell transplant. CDR3 loop: CASSWGTGTDTQYF. As DNA, the CDR3 is TGTGCCAGCAGTTGGGGGACTGGCACAGATACGCAGTATTTT.